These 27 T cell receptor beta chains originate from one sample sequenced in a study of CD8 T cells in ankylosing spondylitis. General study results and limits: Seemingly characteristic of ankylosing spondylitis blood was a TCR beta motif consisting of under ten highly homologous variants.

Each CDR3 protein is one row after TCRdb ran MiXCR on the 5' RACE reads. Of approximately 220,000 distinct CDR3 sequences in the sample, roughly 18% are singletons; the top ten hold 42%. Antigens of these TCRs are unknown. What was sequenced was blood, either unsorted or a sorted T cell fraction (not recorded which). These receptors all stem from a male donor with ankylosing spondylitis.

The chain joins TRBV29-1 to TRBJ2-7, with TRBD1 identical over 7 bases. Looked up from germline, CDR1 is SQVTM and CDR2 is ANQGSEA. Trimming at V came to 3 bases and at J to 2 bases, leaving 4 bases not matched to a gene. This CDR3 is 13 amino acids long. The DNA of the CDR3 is TGCAGCGTTGAGACAGGGATTCCCTACGAGCAGTACTTC. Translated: CSVETGIPYEQYF.

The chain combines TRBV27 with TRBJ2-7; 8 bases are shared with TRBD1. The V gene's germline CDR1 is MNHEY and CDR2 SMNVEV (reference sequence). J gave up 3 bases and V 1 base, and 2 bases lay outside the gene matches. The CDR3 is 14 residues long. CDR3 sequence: CASSLWTGYYEQYF. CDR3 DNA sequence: TGTGCCAGCAGTTTATGGACAGGGTACTACGAGCAGTACTTC.

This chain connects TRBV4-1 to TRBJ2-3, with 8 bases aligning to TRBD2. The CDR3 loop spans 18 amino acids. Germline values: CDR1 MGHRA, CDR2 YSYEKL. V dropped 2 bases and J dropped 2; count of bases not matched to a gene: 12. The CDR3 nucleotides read TGCGCCAGCAGCCAACGGATAGGAAGCGGGGGCACCACAGATACGCAGTATTTT. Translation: CASSQRIGSGGTTDTQYF.

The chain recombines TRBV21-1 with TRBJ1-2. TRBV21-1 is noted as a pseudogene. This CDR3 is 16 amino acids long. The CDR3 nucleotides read TGTGCCAGCAGCAAAGTAGGAGGCTTCCGAAACTATGGCTACACCTTC. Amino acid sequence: CASSKVGGFRNYGYTF.

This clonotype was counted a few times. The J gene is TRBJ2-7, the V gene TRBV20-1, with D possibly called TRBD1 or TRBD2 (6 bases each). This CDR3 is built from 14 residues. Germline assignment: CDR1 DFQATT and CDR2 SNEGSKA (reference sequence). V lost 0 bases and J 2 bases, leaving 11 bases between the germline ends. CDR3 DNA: TGCAGTGCTAGAGAGAGCCGGGGGCCCTACGAGCAGTACTTC. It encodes CSARESRGPYEQYF.

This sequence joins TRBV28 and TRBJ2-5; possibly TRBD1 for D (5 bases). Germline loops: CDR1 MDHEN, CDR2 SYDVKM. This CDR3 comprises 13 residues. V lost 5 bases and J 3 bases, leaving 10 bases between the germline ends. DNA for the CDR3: TGTGCCAGCAGTCTCACAGGCAAAGAGACCCAGTACTTC. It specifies CASSLTGKETQYF. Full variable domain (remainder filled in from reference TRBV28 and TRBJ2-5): DVKVTQSSRYLVKRTGEKVFLECVQDMDHENMFWYRQDPGLGLRLIYFSYDVKMKEKGDIPEGYSVSREKKERFSLILESASTNQTSMYLCASSLTGKETQYFGPGTRLLVL.

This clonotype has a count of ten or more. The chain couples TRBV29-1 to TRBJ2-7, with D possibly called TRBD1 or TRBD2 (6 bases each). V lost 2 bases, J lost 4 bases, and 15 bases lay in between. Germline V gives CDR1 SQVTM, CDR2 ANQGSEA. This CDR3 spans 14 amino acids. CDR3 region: CSVEKGEEGYEQYF. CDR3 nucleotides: TGCAGCGTTGAAAAGGGGGAGGAGGGATACGAGCAGTACTTC.

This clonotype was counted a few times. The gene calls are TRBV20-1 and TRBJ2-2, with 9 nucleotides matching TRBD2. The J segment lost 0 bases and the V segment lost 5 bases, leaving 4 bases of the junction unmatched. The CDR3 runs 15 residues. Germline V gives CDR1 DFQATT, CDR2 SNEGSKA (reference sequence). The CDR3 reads CSALRLAANTGELFF. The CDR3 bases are TGCAGTGCTCTAAGACTAGCGGCGAACACCGGGGAGCTGTTTTTT.

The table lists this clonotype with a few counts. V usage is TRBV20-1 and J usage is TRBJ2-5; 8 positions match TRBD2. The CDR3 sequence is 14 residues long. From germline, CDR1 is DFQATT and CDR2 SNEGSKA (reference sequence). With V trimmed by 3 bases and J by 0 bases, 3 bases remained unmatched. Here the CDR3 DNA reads TGCAGTGCTAGGACACTAGCGGACCAAGAGACCCAGTACTTC. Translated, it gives CSARTLADQETQYF.

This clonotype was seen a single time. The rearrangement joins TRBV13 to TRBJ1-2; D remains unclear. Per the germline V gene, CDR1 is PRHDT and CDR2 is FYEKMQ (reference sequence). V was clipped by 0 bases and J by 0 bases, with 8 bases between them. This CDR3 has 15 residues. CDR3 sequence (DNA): TGTGCCAGCAGCTTAGGGGGCACCACTAACTATGGCTACACCTTC. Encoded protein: CASSLGGTTNYGYTF.

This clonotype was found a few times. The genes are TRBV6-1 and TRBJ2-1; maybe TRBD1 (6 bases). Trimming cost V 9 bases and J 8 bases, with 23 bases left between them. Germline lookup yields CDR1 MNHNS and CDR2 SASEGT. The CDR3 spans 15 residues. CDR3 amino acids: CASTGQPGFFDEQFF. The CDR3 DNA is TGTGCCAGTACAGGACAGCCGGGCTTTTTCGATGAGCAGTTCTTC.

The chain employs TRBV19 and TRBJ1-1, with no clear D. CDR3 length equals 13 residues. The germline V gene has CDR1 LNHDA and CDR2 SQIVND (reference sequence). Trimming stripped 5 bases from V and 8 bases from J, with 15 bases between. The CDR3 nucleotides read TGTGCCAGTAGTCCTCGGGGAGTTTTAGAAGCTTTCTTT. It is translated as CASSPRGVLEAFF.

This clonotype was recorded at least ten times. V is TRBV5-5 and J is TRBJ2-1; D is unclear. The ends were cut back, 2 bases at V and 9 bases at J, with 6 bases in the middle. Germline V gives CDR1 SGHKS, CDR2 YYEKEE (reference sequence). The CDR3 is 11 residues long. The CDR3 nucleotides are TGTGCCAGCAGCTTAGGGTTTGAGCAGTTCTTC. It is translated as CASSLGFEQFF.

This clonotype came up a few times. CDR3 residues: CASSDSPGGEQYF. The CDR3 DNA sequence: TGTGCCAGCAGTGACTCCCCGGGGGGTGAGCAGTACTTC. J is TRBJ2-7 and V is TRBV6-4, with 7 bases lining up with TRBD2. This CDR3 contains 13 residues. V shed 0 bases, J shed 7 bases, and the junction held 3 bases outside the gene matches. Per germline, CDR1 MRHNA and CDR2 SNTAGT.

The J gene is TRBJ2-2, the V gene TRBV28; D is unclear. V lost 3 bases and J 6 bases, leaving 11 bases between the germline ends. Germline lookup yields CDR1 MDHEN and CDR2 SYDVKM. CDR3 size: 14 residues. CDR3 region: CASSFIDSAGELFF. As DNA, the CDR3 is TGTGCCAGCAGTTTTATAGATTCCGCCGGGGAGCTGTTTTTT.

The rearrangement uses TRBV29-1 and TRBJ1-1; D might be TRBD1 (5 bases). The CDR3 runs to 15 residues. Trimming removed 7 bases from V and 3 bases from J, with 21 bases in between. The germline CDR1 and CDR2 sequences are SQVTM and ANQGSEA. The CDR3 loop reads CSATAGRVEDTEAFF. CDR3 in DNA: TGCAGCGCCACGGCCGGCAGGGTTGAGGACACTGAAGCTTTCTTT.

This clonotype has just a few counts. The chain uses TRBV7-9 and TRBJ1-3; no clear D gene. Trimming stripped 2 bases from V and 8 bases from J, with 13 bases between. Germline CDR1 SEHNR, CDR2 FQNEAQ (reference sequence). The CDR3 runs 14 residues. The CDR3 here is CASSLPEDGDTIYF. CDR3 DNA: TGTGCCAGCAGCTTACCGGAGGACGGGGACACCATATATTTT.

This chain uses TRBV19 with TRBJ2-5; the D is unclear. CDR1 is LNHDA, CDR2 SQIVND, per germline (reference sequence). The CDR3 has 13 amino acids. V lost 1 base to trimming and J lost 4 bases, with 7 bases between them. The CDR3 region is CASSIGVGETQYF. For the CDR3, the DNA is TGTGCCAGTAGTATAGGGGTTGGAGAGACCCAGTACTTC.

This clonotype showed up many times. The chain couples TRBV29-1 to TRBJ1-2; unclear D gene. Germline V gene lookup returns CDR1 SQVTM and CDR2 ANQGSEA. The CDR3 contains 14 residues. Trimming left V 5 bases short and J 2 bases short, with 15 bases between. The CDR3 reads CSVRKHPENYGYTF. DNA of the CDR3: TGCAGCGTTCGGAAACACCCAGAGAACTATGGCTACACCTTC.

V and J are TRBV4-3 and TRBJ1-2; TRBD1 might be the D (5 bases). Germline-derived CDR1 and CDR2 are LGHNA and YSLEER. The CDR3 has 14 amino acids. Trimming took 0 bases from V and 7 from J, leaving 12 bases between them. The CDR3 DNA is TGCGCCAGCAGCCAAGACAGGGACCTCGGTGGCTACACCTTC. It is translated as CASSQDRDLGGYTF.

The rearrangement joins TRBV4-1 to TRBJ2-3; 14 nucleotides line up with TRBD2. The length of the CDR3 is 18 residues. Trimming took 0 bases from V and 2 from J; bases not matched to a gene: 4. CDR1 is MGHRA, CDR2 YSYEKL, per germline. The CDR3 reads CASSQETGLAGDTDTQYF. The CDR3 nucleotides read TGCGCCAGCAGCCAAGAAACGGGACTAGCGGGAGACACAGATACGCAGTATTTT.

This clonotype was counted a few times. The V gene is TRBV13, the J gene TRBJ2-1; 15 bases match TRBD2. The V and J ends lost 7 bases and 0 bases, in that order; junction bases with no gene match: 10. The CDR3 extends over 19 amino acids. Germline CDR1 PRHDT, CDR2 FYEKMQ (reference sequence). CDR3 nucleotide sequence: TGTGCCAGCACCGTAGGACTAGCGGGGGGGCTTAGCTCCTACAATGAGCAGTTCTTC. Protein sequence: CASTVGLAGGLSSYNEQFF.

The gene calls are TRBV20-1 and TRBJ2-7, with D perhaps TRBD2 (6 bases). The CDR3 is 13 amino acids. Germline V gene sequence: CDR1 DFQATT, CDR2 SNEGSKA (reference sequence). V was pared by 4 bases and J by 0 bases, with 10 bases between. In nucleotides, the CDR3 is TGCAGTGCTAAAGGGGACTTCTCCTACGAGCAGTACTTC. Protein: CSAKGDFSYEQYF.

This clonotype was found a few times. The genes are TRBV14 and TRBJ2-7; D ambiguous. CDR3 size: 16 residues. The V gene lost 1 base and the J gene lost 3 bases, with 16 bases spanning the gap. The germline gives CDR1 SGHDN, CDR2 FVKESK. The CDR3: CASSQVRDQPFYEQYF. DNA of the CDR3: TGTGCCAGCAGCCAAGTGCGAGACCAACCATTCTACGAGCAGTACTTC.

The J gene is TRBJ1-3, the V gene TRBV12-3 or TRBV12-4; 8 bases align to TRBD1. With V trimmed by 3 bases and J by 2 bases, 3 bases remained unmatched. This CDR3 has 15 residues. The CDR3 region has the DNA TGTGCCAGCAGTTTTGGACAGGGCGCTGGAAACACCATATATTTT. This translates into CASSFGQGAGNTIYF.

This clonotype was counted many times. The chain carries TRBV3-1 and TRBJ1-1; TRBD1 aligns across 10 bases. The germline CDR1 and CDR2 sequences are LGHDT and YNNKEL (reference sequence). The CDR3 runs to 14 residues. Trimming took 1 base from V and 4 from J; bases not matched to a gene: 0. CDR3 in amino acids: CASSQGTGGTEAFF. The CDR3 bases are TGTGCCAGCAGCCAAGGGACAGGGGGCACTGAAGCTTTCTTT.

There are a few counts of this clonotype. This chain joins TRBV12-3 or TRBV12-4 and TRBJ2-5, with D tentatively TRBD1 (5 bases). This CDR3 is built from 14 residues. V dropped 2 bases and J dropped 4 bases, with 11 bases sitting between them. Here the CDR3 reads CASSLQGTTETQYF. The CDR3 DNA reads TGTGCCAGCAGTTTACAGGGAACCACAGAGACCCAGTACTTC.